This TCR beta chain derives from a study of patients and donors after allogeneic stem cell transplantation. TCRdb processed the RT-PCR reads anew with MiXCR; each CDR3 protein has one entry. Of about 160,000 distinct CDR3 sequences in the sample, approximately 35% were seen once. The V gene lost 1 base and the J gene lost 11 bases, with 11 bases spanning the gap. The CDR3 has 12 residues. Germline V gives CDR1 SGHVS, CDR2 FNYEAQ. This TCR was recovered from a human donor who was either an allogeneic HSCT recipient or a stem cell or donor lymphocyte infusion donor (not recorded which). It is not recorded whose cells these are; they may come from a transplant donor. Sequencing input: blood, either unsorted or a sorted T cell fraction (not recorded which). This chain joins TRBV7-6 and TRBJ1-1; perhaps TRBD1 as D (5 bases). CDR3 sequence reads: CASSLEPGFAFF. CDR3 coding DNA: TGTGCCAGCAGCTTAGAACCAGGGTTCGCTTTCTTT.